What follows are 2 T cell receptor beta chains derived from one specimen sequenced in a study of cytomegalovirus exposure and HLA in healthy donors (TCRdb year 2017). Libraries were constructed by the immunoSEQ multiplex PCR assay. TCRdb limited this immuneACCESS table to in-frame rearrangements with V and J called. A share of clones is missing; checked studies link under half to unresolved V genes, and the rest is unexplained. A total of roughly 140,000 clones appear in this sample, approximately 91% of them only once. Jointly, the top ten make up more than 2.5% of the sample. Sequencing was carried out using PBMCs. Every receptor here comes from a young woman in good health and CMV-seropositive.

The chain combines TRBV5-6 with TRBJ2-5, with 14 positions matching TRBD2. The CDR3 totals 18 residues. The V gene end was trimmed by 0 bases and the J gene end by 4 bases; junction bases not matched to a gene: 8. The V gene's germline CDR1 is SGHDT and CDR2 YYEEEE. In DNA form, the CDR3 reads TGTGCCAGCAGCTTGGCCCCGACTAGCGGGAGGGCCGGAGAGACCCAGTACTTC. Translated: CASSLAPTSGRAGETQYF.

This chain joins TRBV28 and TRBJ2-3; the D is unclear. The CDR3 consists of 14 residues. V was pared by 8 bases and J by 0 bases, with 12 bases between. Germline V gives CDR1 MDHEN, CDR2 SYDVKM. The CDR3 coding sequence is TGTGCCAGCCAGTCTTCGCCAAGCACAGATACGCAGTATTTT. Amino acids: CASQSSPSTDTQYF.